A single sample gave rise to the 20 T cell receptor beta chains below, sequenced in a study of CD8+ T cells in alopecia areata. Extraction and reverse transcription of RNA yielded cDNA as the sequencing template. Some clones are missing from TCRdb's copy, which holds only in-frame ones; the method was immunoSEQ multiplex PCR. The table records about 170,000 clones, roughly 66% of them present only once. The sample was CD8+ T cells sorted from blood, taken at week 0. These receptors all stem from a human donor with alopecia areata.

The chain uses TRBV4-2 and TRBJ2-7, with D perhaps assigned TRBD1 or TRBD2 (5 bases each). CDR3 length: 12 amino acids. Trimming took off 1 base at V and 12 bases at J, with 13 bases between the two ends. Looked up from germline, CDR1 is LGHNA and CDR2 is YNFKEQ. CDR3: CASSQGGKGLYF. As DNA, the CDR3 is TGTGCCAGCAGCCAAGGGGGGAAGGGGTTGTACTTC.

CDR3 sequence reads: CASSEGTSTTDTQYF. In DNA, the CDR3 is TGTGCCAGCAGTGAAGGTACGTCCACGACGGACACGCAGTATTTT. This chain uses TRBV2 with TRBJ2-3; D call uncertain. Between the trimmed V and J ends, which lost 1 base and 9 bases, there was a span of 17 bases. This CDR3 comprises 15 residues. CDR1 SNHLY and CDR2 FYNNEI come from the germline V gene.

The chain recombines TRBV12-5 with TRBJ2-7; D remains ambiguous. Trimming took 6 bases from V and 0 from J, leaving 15 bases between them. Germline V gene data show CDR1 as LGHNT and CDR2 as FRNRAP. This CDR3 has 15 residues. The CDR3 spells CASGDPRKNSYEQYF. CDR3 sequence (DNA): TGTGCTAGTGGGGACCCTAGGAAAAACTCCTACGAGCAGTACTTC.

This sequence joins TRBV6-5 and TRBJ2-7; 16 bases match TRBD2. Trimming took 4 bases from V and 6 from J; bases not matched to a gene: 6. Germline-derived CDR1 and CDR2 are MNHEY and SVGAGI. This CDR3 has 16 amino acids. CDR3 in DNA: TGTGCCAGCAGTTCCGGGACTAGCGGGGGGGCCATCGAGCAGTACTTC. Translated, it gives CASSSGTSGGAIEQYF.

For the CDR3, the DNA is TGTGCCTGGGGGGTTGGGGCAGATACGCAGTATTTT. Its translation is CAWGVGADTQYF. The chain joins TRBV30 to TRBJ2-3; no firm D call. The germline CDR1 and CDR2 sequences are GTSNPN and SVGIG (reference sequence). Trimming stripped 5 bases from V and 4 bases from J, with 10 bases between. This CDR3 comprises 12 residues.

Comments on this clone: The same CDR3 can be traced to other DNA sequences in this sample. The rearrangement uses TRBV29-1 and TRBJ1-1; no firm D call. The CDR3 sequence is 10 residues long. Germline lookup yields CDR1 SQVTM and CDR2 ANQGSEA. The germline V and J ends were trimmed by 6 bases and 4 bases, with 6 bases remaining between them. The CDR3 bases are TGCAGCGTCCCTGGCACTGAAGCTTTCTTT. Translated, it gives CSVPGTEAFF.

The chain recombines TRBV11-2 with TRBJ1-2, with D unclear. Germline-derived CDR1 and CDR2 are SGHAT and FQNNGV. V was trimmed by 4 bases and J by 4 bases, leaving 10 bases between them. This CDR3 spans 13 amino acids. The CDR3: CASSSTDSYGYTF. CDR3 nucleotides: TGTGCCAGCAGCTCCACAGACTCCTATGGCTACACCTTC. The full variable domain, rest sourced from reference TRBV11-2 and TRBJ1-2, is EAGVAQSPRYKIIEKRQSVAFWCNPISGHATLYWYQQILGQGPKLLIQFQNNGVVDDSQLPKDRFSAERLKGVDSTLKIQPAKLEDSAVYLCASSSTDSYGYTFGSGTRLTVV.

The table lists this clone with a few counts. The V gene is TRBV29-1, the J gene TRBJ1-2, with 8 bases that match TRBD1. V lost 7 bases, J lost 2 bases, and 18 bases stayed unmatched. The V gene's germline CDR1 is SQVTM and CDR2 ANQGSEA. The CDR3 has 17 residues. CDR3 nucleotides: TGCAGCGCAAACCCCCACATCCCGGGACAGGAAAACTATGGCTACACCTTC. It codes for CSANPHIPGQENYGYTF.

The chain employs TRBV20-1 and TRBJ2-7; D is ambiguous. This CDR3 has 11 residues. V was cut by 6 bases and J by 1 base, with 7 bases left in between. CDR1 is DFQATT, CDR2 SNEGSKA, per germline (reference sequence). The CDR3 DNA reads as TGCAGTGCAGTACTTTCCTACGAGCAGTACTTC. This translates into CSAVLSYEQYF.

The J gene is TRBJ1-3, the V gene TRBV5-1, with no clear D. The CDR3 is 14 residues long. Trimming took off 3 bases at V and 0 bases at J, with 7 bases between the two ends. CDR1 and CDR2 (germline): SGHRS, YFSETQ. This CDR3 reads CASSSDLSGNTIYF. Written as DNA, the CDR3 is TGCGCCAGCAGCTCCGACCTCTCTGGAAACACCATATATTTT. Full variable domain (outside the CDR3, taken from reference TRBV5-1 and TRBJ1-3): KAGVTQTPRYLIKTRGQQVTLSCSPISGHRSVSWYQQTPGQGLQFLFEYFSETQRNKGNFPGRFSGRQFSNSRSEMNVSTLELGDSALYLCASSSDLSGNTIYFGEGSWLTVV.

V is TRBV7-9 and J is TRBJ2-5; tentative D call: TRBD2 (6 bases). This CDR3 has 14 amino acids. Trimming took off 1 base at V and 7 bases at J, with 13 bases between the two ends. The germline CDR1 and CDR2 sequences are SEHNR and FQNEAQ (reference sequence). The CDR3, as DNA: TGTGCCAGCAGCTTAGGGGACTCCCGTTGGACCCAGTACTTC. It specifies CASSLGDSRWTQYF.

The J gene is TRBJ2-5, the V gene TRBV6-4; 8 bases are shared with TRBD2. Germline V gene data show CDR1 as MRHNA and CDR2 as SNTAGT. With V trimmed by 0 bases and J by 2 bases, 11 bases remained unmatched. The CDR3 has 18 residues. CDR3 nucleotides: TGTGCCAGCAGTGACTCCCCCCTGAGCGGGGGAGGGCAAGAGACCCAGTACTTC. This encodes CASSDSPLSGGGQETQYF.

The chain links TRBV30 to TRBJ1-1, with D unclear. V dropped 2 bases and J dropped 7 bases, with 8 bases sitting between them. The length of the CDR3 is 11 residues. Germline loops: CDR1 GTSNPN, CDR2 SVGIG (reference sequence). CDR3 in DNA: TGTGCCTGGAGTCTAGGAGTTGAAGCTTTCTTT. Its translation is CAWSLGVEAFF.

CDR3 DNA: TGTGCCAGTAGTATAACGGGACACCTACAATTAGCCAAAAACATTCAGTACTTC. This encodes CASSITGHLQLAKNIQYF. The chain has TRBV19 and TRBJ2-4; tentatively, D is TRBD1 (6 bases). The germline gives CDR1 LNHDA, CDR2 SQIVND (reference sequence). Trimming pared 2 bases from V and 0 bases from J, leaving 17 bases between. There are 18 residues in the CDR3.

V usage is TRBV19 and J usage is TRBJ1-5; no reliable D call. The CDR3 contains 15 residues. Trimming removed 7 bases from V and 0 bases from J, with 13 bases in between. CDR1 LNHDA and CDR2 SQIVND come from the germline V gene (reference sequence). CDR3 loop: CASTDESYSNQPQHF. The CDR3 DNA reads as TGTGCCAGTACCGATGAGAGCTATAGCAATCAGCCCCAGCATTTT.

The genes are TRBV9 and TRBJ2-5; D not resolved. CDR3 size: 13 residues. Trimming took off 0 bases at V and 2 bases at J, with 5 bases between the two ends. Per the germline V gene, CDR1 is SGDLS and CDR2 is YYNGEE. The CDR3 bases are TGTGCCAGCAGCGTAGGGCAGCAAGAGACCCAGTACTTC. It specifies CASSVGQQETQYF.

The chain joins TRBV27 to TRBJ1-6, with a weak D call TRBD1 (6 bases). V gave up 2 bases and J gave up 7 bases, with 12 bases separating them. Germline lookup yields CDR1 MNHEY and CDR2 SMNVEV (reference sequence). The CDR3 runs 15 residues. CDR3 in amino acids: CASSLTGAPNSPLHF. DNA for the CDR3: TGTGCCAGCAGTTTAACGGGGGCACCCAATTCACCCCTCCACTTT.

The rearrangement uses TRBV30 and TRBJ1-4; 8 bases match TRBD1. The V segment lost 6 bases and the J segment 3 bases; nucleotides outside the gene matches: 3. CDR1 is GTSNPN and CDR2 is SVGIG in the germline V gene (reference sequence). CDR3 length: 13 amino acids. The CDR3: CACQGASNEKLFF. CDR3 bases: TGTGCCTGCCAGGGGGCATCTAATGAAAAACTGTTTTTT.

This chain joins TRBV11-1 and TRBJ2-1; possibly TRBD1 or TRBD2 for D (6 bases each). Looked up from germline, CDR1 is SGHAT and CDR2 is FQDESV (reference sequence). The CDR3 runs 16 residues. V was cut by 1 base and J by 4 bases, with 14 bases left in between. As DNA, the CDR3 is TGTGCCAGCAGCTTAGGGCGAGGGGGGCCATACAATGAGCAGTTCTTC. It translates to CASSLGRGGPYNEQFF. The full variable domain, completed using reference TRBV11-1 and TRBJ2-1, is EAEVAQSPRYKITEKSQAVAFWCDPISGHATLYWYRQILGQGPELLVQFQDESVVDDSQLPKDRFSAERLKGVDSTLKIQPAELGDSAMYLCASSLGRGGPYNEQFFGPGTRLTVL.

The chain links TRBV19 to TRBJ2-7; D possibly matches TRBD1 or TRBD2 (5 bases each). Looked up from germline, CDR1 is LNHDA and CDR2 is SQIVND (reference sequence). The germline V and J ends were trimmed by 6 bases and 2 bases, with 8 bases remaining between them. The CDR3 runs to 12 residues. The CDR3 nucleotides are TGTGCCAGTAGGGGGGATGCCTACGAGCAGTACTTC. Translated, it gives CASRGDAYEQYF.